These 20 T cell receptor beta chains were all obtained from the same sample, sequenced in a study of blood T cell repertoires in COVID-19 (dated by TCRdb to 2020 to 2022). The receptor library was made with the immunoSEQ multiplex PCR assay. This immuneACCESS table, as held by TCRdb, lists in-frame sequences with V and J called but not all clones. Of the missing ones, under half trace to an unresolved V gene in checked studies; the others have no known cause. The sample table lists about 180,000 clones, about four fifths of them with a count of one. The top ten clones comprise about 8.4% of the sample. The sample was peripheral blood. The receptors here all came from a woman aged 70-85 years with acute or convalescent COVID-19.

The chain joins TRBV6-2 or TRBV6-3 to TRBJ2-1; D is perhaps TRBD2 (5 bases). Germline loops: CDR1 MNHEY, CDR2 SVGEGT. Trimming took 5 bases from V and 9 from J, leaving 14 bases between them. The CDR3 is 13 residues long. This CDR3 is CASSPGVGGEQFF. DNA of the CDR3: TGTGCCAGCAGTCCCGGGGTAGGCGGTGAGCAGTTCTTC.

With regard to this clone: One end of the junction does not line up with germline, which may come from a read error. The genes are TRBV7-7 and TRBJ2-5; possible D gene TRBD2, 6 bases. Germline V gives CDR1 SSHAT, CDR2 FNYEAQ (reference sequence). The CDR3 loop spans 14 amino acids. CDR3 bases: TGTGCTAGCAGCTTAGGACTACCGCCTGAGACCCAGTACTTC. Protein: CASSLGLPPETQYF.

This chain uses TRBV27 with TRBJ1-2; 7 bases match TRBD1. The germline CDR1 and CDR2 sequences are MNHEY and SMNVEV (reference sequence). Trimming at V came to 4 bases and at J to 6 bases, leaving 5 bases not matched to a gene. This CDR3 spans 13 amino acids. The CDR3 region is CASSYRQGHGYTF. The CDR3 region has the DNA TGTGCCAGCAGTTATCGACAGGGTCATGGCTACACCTTC.

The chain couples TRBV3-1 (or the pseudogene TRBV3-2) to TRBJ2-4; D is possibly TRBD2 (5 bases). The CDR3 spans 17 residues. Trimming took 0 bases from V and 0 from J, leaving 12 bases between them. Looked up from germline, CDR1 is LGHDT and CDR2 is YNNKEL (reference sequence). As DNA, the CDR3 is TGTGCCAGCAGCCAAGATTCGGGGTTGATAGCCAAAAACATTCAGTACTTC. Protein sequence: CASSQDSGLIAKNIQYF.

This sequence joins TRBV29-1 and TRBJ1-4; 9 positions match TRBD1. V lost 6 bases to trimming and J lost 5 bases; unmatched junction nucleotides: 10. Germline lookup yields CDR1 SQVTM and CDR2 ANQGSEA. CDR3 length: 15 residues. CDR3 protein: CSVALLGQGNEKLFF. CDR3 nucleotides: TGCAGCGTCGCCCTCCTAGGACAGGGGAATGAAAAACTGTTTTTT.

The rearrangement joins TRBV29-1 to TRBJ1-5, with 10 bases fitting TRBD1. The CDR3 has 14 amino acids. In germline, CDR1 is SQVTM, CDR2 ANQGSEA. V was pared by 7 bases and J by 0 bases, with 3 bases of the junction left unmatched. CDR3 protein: CSARDRGSNQPQHF. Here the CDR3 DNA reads TGCAGCGCCCGGGACAGGGGTAGCAATCAGCCCCAGCATTTT.

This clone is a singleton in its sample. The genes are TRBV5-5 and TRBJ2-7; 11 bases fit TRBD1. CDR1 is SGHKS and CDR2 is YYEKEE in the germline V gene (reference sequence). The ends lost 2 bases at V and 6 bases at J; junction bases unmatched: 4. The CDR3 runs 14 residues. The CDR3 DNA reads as TGTGCCAGCAGCTTTTCTGGGACAGGGGGCGAGCAGTACTTC. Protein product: CASSFSGTGGEQYF.

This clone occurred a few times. The CDR3 sequence is CASSNGDSPGYNEQFF. The CDR3, as DNA: TGTGCCAGCAGCAACGGGGATTCCCCCGGATACAATGAGCAGTTCTTC. This sequence joins TRBV21-1 and TRBJ2-1; no check of the table's D call, TRBD2, against the DNA was made. TRBV21-1 constitutes a pseudogene. CDR3 size: 16 residues.

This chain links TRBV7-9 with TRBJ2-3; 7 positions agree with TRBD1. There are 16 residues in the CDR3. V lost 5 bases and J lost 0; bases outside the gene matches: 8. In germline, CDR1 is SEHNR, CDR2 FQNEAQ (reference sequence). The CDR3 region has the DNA TGTGCCAGCAGCATCCCCACAGGGGCTAGCACAGATACGCAGTATTTT. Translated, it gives CASSIPTGASTDTQYF.

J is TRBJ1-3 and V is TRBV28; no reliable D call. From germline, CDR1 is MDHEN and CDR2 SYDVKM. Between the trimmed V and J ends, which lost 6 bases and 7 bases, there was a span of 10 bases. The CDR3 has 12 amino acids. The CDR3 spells CASSALVNTIYF. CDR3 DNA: TGTGCCAGCAGCGCACTGGTGAACACCATATATTTT.

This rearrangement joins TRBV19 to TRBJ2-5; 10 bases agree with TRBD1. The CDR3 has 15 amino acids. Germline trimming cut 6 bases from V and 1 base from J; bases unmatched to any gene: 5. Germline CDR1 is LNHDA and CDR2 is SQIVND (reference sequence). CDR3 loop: CASSSGTGVQETQYF. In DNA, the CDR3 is TGTGCCAGTAGCTCCGGGACAGGGGTCCAAGAGACCCAGTACTTC.

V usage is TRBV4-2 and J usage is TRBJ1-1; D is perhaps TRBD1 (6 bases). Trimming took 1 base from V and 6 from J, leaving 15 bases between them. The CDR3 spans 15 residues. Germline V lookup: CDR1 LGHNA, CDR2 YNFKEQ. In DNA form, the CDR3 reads TGTGCCAGCAGCCAAGGGGACAACCTAGGAGCTGAAGCTTTCTTT. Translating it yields CASSQGDNLGAEAFF.

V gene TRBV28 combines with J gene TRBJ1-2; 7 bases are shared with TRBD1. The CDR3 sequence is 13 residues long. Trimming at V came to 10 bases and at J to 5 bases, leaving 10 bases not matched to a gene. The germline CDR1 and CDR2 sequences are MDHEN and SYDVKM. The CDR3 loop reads CATLTGSRYGYTF. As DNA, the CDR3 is TGTGCCACCCTGACAGGGAGTCGTTATGGCTACACCTTC.

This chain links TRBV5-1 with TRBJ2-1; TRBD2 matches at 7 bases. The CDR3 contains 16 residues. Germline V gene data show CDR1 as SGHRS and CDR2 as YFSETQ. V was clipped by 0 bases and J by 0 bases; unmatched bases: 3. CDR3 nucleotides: TGCGCCAGCAGCTTGGCTGGGGGGGGCTCCTACAATGAGCAGTTCTTC. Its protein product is CASSLAGGGSYNEQFF.

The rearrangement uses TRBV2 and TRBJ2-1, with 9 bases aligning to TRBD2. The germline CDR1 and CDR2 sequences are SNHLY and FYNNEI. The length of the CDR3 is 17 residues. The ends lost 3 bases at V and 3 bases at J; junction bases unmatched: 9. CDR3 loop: CASSDVTSGYYYNEQFF. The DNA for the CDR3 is TGTGCCAGCAGTGATGTAACTAGCGGGTACTACTACAATGAGCAGTTCTTC. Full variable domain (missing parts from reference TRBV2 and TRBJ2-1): EPEVTQTPSHQVTQMGQEVILRCVPISNHLYFYWYRQILGQKVEFLVSFYNNEISEKSEIFDDQFSVERPDGSNFTLKIRSTKLEDSAMYFCASSDVTSGYYYNEQFFGPGTRLTVL.

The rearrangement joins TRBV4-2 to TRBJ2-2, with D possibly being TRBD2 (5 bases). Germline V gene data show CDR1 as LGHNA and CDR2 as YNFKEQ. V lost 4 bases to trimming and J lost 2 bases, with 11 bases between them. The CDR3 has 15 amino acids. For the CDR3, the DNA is TGTGCCAGCAGCCCGAGACTACTAAACACCGGGGAGCTGTTTTTT. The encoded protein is CASSPRLLNTGELFF.

The CDR3 is CASSPGTGDYGYTF. CDR3 DNA sequence: TGTGCCAGCAGCCCAGGGACAGGGGACTATGGCTACACCTTC. J is TRBJ1-2 and V is TRBV7-2; 10 nucleotides match TRBD1. CDR3 length: 14 amino acids. Germline loops: CDR1 SGHTA, CDR2 FQGNSA. V shed 5 bases and J 3 bases; nucleotides not matched to a gene: 3.

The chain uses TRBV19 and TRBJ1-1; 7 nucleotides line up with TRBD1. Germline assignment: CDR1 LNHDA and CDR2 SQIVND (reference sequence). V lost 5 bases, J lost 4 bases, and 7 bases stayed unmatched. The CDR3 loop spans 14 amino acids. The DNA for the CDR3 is TGTGCCAGTAGTTACTTAGACAGGGCCACTGAAGCTTTCTTT. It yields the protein CASSYLDRATEAFF.

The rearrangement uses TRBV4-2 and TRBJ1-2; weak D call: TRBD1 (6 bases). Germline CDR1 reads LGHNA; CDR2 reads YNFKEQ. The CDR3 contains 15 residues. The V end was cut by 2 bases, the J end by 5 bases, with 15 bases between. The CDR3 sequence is CASSQPQGYLYGYTF. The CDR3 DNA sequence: TGTGCCAGCAGCCAACCTCAGGGGTACCTATATGGCTACACCTTC.

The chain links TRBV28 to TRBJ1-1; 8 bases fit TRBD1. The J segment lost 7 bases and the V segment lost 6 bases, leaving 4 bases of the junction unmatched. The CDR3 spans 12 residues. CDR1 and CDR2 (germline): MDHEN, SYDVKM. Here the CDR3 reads CASSPDRVEAFF. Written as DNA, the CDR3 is TGTGCCAGCAGCCCGGACAGGGTTGAAGCTTTCTTT.